Shown below are 14 T cell receptor beta chains from a single sample sequenced in a study of blood T cell repertoires in COVID-19. Sequencing was performed with immunoSEQ multiplex PCR; in TCRdb, only in-frame clones are kept and a portion is missing. The table includes some 40,000 clones, more than 80% detected once. The specimen sequenced was peripheral blood. These receptors were collected from a middle-aged man with COVID-19, enrolled during active disease.

The genes are TRBV5-1 and TRBJ2-4, with TRBD2 identical over 9 bases. This CDR3 has 16 amino acids. Unmatched junction bases numbered 6, after V lost 0 bases and J lost 5 bases. Germline CDR1 is SGHRS and CDR2 is YFSETQ. CDR3 in amino acids: CASSLVAGEYENIQYF. As DNA, the CDR3 is TGCGCCAGCAGCTTGGTAGCGGGAGAGTATGAAAACATTCAGTACTTC.

The rearrangement uses TRBV2 and TRBJ1-2, with a tentative D call TRBD1 (6 bases). The CDR3 is 13 residues long. Germline values: CDR1 SNHLY, CDR2 FYNNEI. The ends were cut back, 6 bases at V and 8 bases at J, with 16 bases in the middle. The CDR3 reads CASRARGLRGYTF. Here the CDR3 DNA reads TGTGCCAGCAGGGCCAGGGGTTTACGCGGCTACACCTTC.

The chain links TRBV9 to TRBJ2-1, with TRBD2 matching over 7 bases. This CDR3 contains 16 residues. The V gene's germline CDR1 is SGDLS and CDR2 YYNGEE. The J segment lost 3 bases and the V segment lost 0 bases, leaving 6 bases of the junction unmatched. In nucleotides, the CDR3 is TGTGCCAGCAGCGTAGCAGCTCTAGCGGACTACAATGAGCAGTTCTTC. It encodes CASSVAALADYNEQFF.

V is TRBV27 and J is TRBJ2-7; the match to TRBD1 covers 7 bases. V shed 7 bases, J shed 5 bases, and the junction held 11 bases outside the gene matches. This CDR3 spans 14 amino acids. From germline, CDR1 is MNHEY and CDR2 SMNVEV (reference sequence). This CDR3 reads CASNARQGMHEQYF. The CDR3 DNA follows: TGTGCCAGCAACGCAAGACAGGGTATGCACGAGCAGTACTTC.

The chain recombines TRBV4-1 with TRBJ2-1, with D maybe TRBD2 (7 bases). Germline values: CDR1 MGHRA, CDR2 YSYEKL. V lost 1 base, J lost 2 bases, and 15 bases lay in between. This CDR3 has 17 amino acids. The CDR3 region is CASSQGASGGPYNEQFF. In DNA form, the CDR3 reads TGCGCCAGCAGCCAAGGGGCTTCGGGGGGCCCCTACAATGAGCAGTTCTTC.

The J gene is TRBJ1-6, the V gene TRBV5-1; D possibly corresponds to TRBD1 (5 bases). This CDR3 contains 14 residues. CDR1 and CDR2 from the germline V gene are SGHRS and YFSETQ. The V end was cut by 0 bases, the J end by 9 bases, with 10 bases between. The CDR3 loop is CASSLAGGSSPLHF. The CDR3 nucleotides are TGCGCCAGCAGCTTGGCCGGGGGATCTTCACCCCTCCACTTT.

This CDR3 reads CASSPFGGRFVYNEQFF. As DNA, the CDR3 is TGTGCCAGCAGCCCCTTCGGCGGGAGGTTTGTTTACAATGAGCAGTTCTTC. The V call is TRBV3-1 (or the pseudogene TRBV3-2), the J call TRBJ2-1; 8 positions match TRBD2. There are 17 residues in the CDR3. CDR1 is LGHDT and CDR2 is YNNKEL in the germline V gene (reference sequence). J gave up 4 bases and V 4 bases, and 12 bases lay outside the gene matches.

The chain combines TRBV14 with TRBJ2-7, with D possibly being TRBD2 (6 bases). The V end was cut by 3 bases, the J end by 2 bases, with 11 bases between. The V gene's germline CDR1 is SGHDN and CDR2 FVKESK. The CDR3 extends over 14 amino acids. CDR3 sequence: CASSHGLLPYEQYF. The CDR3 DNA is TGTGCCAGCAGCCACGGACTACTACCCTACGAGCAGTACTTC.

V gene TRBV5-3 combines with J gene TRBJ2-1; 8 bases agree with TRBD2. TRBV5-3 is annotated as an ORF whose role is uncertain. V shed 5 bases and J 6 bases; nucleotides not matched to a gene: 10. The CDR3 is 15 amino acids. The CDR3: CARSSGTRASNEQFF. CDR3 nucleotides: TGTGCCAGAAGTTCCGGGACTAGGGCCTCCAATGAGCAGTTCTTC.

This rearrangement joins TRBV14 to TRBJ2-3; 7 bases fit TRBD2. The CDR3 extends over 16 amino acids. Germline CDR1 SGHDN, CDR2 FVKESK. V lost 2 bases to trimming and J lost 4 bases; unmatched junction nucleotides: 9. The CDR3: CASSQIRTRDPDTQYF. The CDR3 DNA is TGTGCCAGCAGCCAAATTCGGACTAGGGATCCAGATACGCAGTATTTT.

CDR3 in amino acids: CAWRPRGGNYGYTF. Written as DNA, the CDR3 is TGTGCCTGGAGACCCCGCGGCGGGAACTATGGCTACACCTTC. The V gene is TRBV30, the J gene TRBJ1-2; unclear D gene. This CDR3 contains 14 residues. Trimming took off 3 bases at V and 2 bases at J, with 13 bases between the two ends. Germline V gives CDR1 GTSNPN, CDR2 SVGIG (reference sequence).

The V call is TRBV2, the J call TRBJ2-7; 8 bases map to TRBD2. V lost 9 bases, J lost 3 bases, and 10 bases stayed unmatched. CDR3 size: 14 residues. In germline, CDR1 is SNHLY, CDR2 FYNNEI. CDR3 sequence: CASIPRTSFYEQYF. CDR3 nucleotide sequence: TGTGCCAGTATCCCCCGGACTAGCTTCTACGAGCAGTACTTC.

V is TRBV6-1 and J is TRBJ2-7; no definite D call. The CDR3 runs 14 residues. V gave up 2 bases and J gave up 1 base, with 9 bases separating them. From germline, CDR1 is MNHNS and CDR2 SASEGT. Written as DNA, the CDR3 is TGTGCCAGCAGTGAAATACGCGCGTCCTACGAGCAGTACTTC. Translated: CASSEIRASYEQYF.

The chain recombines TRBV11-2 with TRBJ1-1, with no clear D. V was trimmed by 5 bases and J by 2 bases, leaving 15 bases between them. This CDR3 has 15 residues. Germline CDR1 and CDR2: SGHAT and FQNNGV. In DNA form, the CDR3 reads TGTGCCAGCAGCCCAGAGGGTTGGGTAAACACTGAAGCTTTCTTT. The encoded protein is CASSPEGWVNTEAFF.